The source of this TCR beta chain is a study of CD8+ T cells in alopecia areata. Findings and limits, study-wide: Patients shared TCRs less clearly than mice did, possibly owing to HLA.

Between the trimmed V and J ends, which lost 0 bases and 0 bases, there was a span of 8 bases. CDR1 and CDR2 from the germline V gene are LNHNV and YYDKDF (reference sequence). This CDR3 contains 16 residues. The sequencing template was cDNA reverse transcribed from extracted RNA. Only in-frame clones appear in the TCRdb table, and some are missing; sequencing was by immunoSEQ multiplex PCR. The profile shows 100,000 to 150,000 clones, 49% of them singletons. For this clone: What it binds is not known.

This TCR derives from a human donor with alopecia areata. Source: CD8+ T cells sorted from blood, taken at week 0. The chain carries TRBV15 and TRBJ1-4; D might be TRBD1 (6 bases). The CDR3 bases are TGTGCCACCAGCAGAGATTGGACAGCAACTAATGAAAAACTGTTTTTT. This sequence encodes CATSRDWTATNEKLFF. Supplemented by reference TRBV15 and TRBJ1-4, the full variable domain reads DAMVIQNPRYQVTQFGKPVTLSCSQTLNHNVMYWYQQKSSQAPKLLFHYYDKDFNNEADTPDNFQSRRPNTSFCFLDIRSPGLGDTAMYLCATSRDWTATNEKLFFGSGTQLSVL.